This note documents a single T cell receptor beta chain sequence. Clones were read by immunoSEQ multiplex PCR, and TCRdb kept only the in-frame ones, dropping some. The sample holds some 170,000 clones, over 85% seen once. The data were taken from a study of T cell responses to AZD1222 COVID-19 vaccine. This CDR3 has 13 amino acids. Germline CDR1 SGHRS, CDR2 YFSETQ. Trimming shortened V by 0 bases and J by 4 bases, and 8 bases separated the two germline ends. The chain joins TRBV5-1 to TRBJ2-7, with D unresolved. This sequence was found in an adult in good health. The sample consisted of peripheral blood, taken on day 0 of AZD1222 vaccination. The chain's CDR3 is CASSLATPYEQYF. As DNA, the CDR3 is TGCGCCAGCAGCTTGGCGACCCCATACGAGCAGTACTTC.